The 27 T cell receptor beta chains presented below share a single source sample, sequenced in a study of radiation and T cells in renal cell carcinoma (dated by TCRdb to the early 2020s). Library creation used the immunoSEQ multiplex PCR assay. TCRdb obtained this table from immuneACCESS and retained in-frame rearrangements with V and J assigned. These tables miss some clones; where compared with another copy, unresolved V genes account for less than half of the shortfall, and the remainder is unexplained. The sample has 130,000 or so clones on record, approximately 87% of them singletons. Of the sample, roughly 25% falls within the top ten clones. Taken with the paper, the label for time point translates to: baseline pretreatment blood. In the paper's terms, the treatment or condition label means: 15 Gy SBRT to primary tumor, nephrectomy 4 weeks later. Sequenced here: blood, sampled from a patient whose treatment included radiotherapy and nephrectomy. The receptors stem from a woman aged 50 to 65 with renal cell carcinoma.

This clone occurred once. The gene calls are TRBV9 and TRBJ2-7; perhaps TRBD2 as D (6 bases). V gave up 3 bases and J gave up 2 bases, with 15 bases separating them. CDR3 length: 15 residues. Germline CDR1 and CDR2: SGDLS and YYNGEE. CDR3 bases: TGTGCCAGCAGCGCGGGGGACCGCAGTCCCTACGAGCAGTACTTC. It yields the protein CASSAGDRSPYEQYF.

This chain links TRBV7-9 with TRBJ2-5; unclear D gene. V gave up 5 bases and J gave up 4 bases, with 8 bases separating them. This CDR3 has 12 residues. CDR1 is SEHNR, CDR2 FQNEAQ, per germline (reference sequence). The CDR3 loop is CASSRRRETQYF. CDR3 DNA sequence: TGTGCCAGCAGCCGGAGACGAGAGACCCAGTACTTC.

J is TRBJ1-5 and V is TRBV27; TRBD1 matches at 9 bases. The CDR3 runs 15 residues. J was trimmed by 6 bases and V by 4 bases; bases with no gene match: 7. Germline values: CDR1 MNHEY, CDR2 SMNVEV (reference sequence). CDR3 amino acids: CASSSHRGQGQPQHF. The CDR3 DNA reads TGTGCCAGCAGTTCTCACAGGGGGCAAGGTCAGCCCCAGCATTTT.

The V and J genes are TRBV5-1 and TRBJ2-5; D is unresolved. V gave up 4 bases and J gave up 1 base, with 5 bases separating them. The CDR3 contains 12 residues. CDR1 is SGHRS, CDR2 YFSETQ, per germline. The CDR3 sequence: CASSPSQETQYF. CDR3 in DNA: TGCGCCAGCAGCCCCAGCCAAGAGACCCAGTACTTC.

The chain links TRBV7-2 to TRBJ2-5; D possibly corresponds to TRBD1 (6 bases). CDR1 and CDR2 from the germline V gene are SGHTA and FQGNSA. There are 15 residues in the CDR3. Deletions cut 0 bases from V and 1 base from J, with 9 bases between. In nucleotides, the CDR3 is TGTGCCAGCAGCTTAGCTTACAGGGCCCAAGAGACCCAGTACTTC. Translation gives CASSLAYRAQETQYF.

V gene TRBV5-4 combines with J gene TRBJ2-1; 7 positions agree with TRBD2. Per the germline V gene, CDR1 is SGHNT and CDR2 is YYREEE (reference sequence). CDR3 size: 16 residues. V trimming: 4 bases; J trimming: 3 bases; junction bases outside the gene matches: 10. The CDR3 spells CASSHGGGVFYNEQFF. DNA of the CDR3: TGTGCCAGCAGCCACGGGGGAGGGGTCTTCTACAATGAGCAGTTCTTC. Supplemented by reference TRBV5-4 and TRBJ2-1, the full variable domain reads ETGVTQSPTHLIKTRGQQVTLRCSSQSGHNTVSWYQQALGQGPQFIFQYYREEENGRGNFPPRFSGLQFPNYSSELNVNALELDDSALYLCASSHGGGVFYNEQFFGPGTRLTVL.

The chain is built from TRBV7-9 and TRBJ2-1, with D possibly matching TRBD1 (6 bases). The CDR3 has 13 amino acids. The ends were cut back, 7 bases at V and 5 bases at J, with 12 bases in the middle. Germline CDR1 SEHNR, CDR2 FQNEAQ (reference sequence). CDR3 bases: TGTGCCAGCAATCAGGGGTCCCACAATGAGCAGTTCTTC. Translation gives CASNQGSHNEQFF. Combining the CDR3 with reference TRBV7-9 and TRBJ2-1 gives the whole variable domain DTGVSQNPRHKITKRGQNVTFRCDPISEHNRLYWYRQTLGQGPEFLTYFQNEAQLEKSRLLSDRFSAERPKGSFSTLEIQRTEQGDSAMYLCASNQGSHNEQFFGPGTRLTVL.

The chain recombines TRBV7-2 with TRBJ2-5, with D possibly TRBD1 on 5 matching bases. Trimming left V 3 bases short and J 6 bases short, with 11 bases between. Germline CDR1 reads SGHTA; CDR2 reads FQGNSA. CDR3 length: 13 amino acids. In DNA form, the CDR3 reads TGTGCCAGCAGCTTTGGCAGGGAAAAGACCCAGTACTTC. As protein: CASSFGREKTQYF.

The V call is TRBV14, the J call TRBJ1-6; D is ambiguous. Germline loops: CDR1 SGHDN, CDR2 FVKESK. V shed 2 bases and J shed 8 bases, with 7 bases lying between them. The CDR3 runs to 13 residues. The CDR3 DNA sequence: TGTGCCAGCAGCCAAACGGGTCATTCACCCCTCCACTTT. The encoded protein is CASSQTGHSPLHF.

The chain carries TRBV4-2 and TRBJ2-1; D uncertain. Trimming left V 1 base short and J 0 bases short, with 4 bases between. This CDR3 has 14 amino acids. Germline loops: CDR1 LGHNA, CDR2 YNFKEQ. The CDR3 DNA reads TGTGCCAGCAGCCAAGCAGACTCCTACAATGAGCAGTTCTTC. Its protein is CASSQADSYNEQFF.

This sequence joins TRBV12-5 and TRBJ2-1; possibly TRBD2 for D (5 bases). Germline lookup yields CDR1 LGHNT and CDR2 FRNRAP. V shed 10 bases and J shed 8 bases, with 12 bases lying between them. CDR3 length equals 11 residues. In nucleotides, the CDR3 is TGTGCTACCGGGATAGGAGATGAGCAGTTCTTC. Residues: CATGIGDEQFF.

V and J are TRBV11-2 and TRBJ1-2; possibly TRBD1 for D (5 bases). Germline assignment: CDR1 SGHAT and CDR2 FQNNGV. CDR3 length: 13 residues. V lost 5 bases to trimming and J lost 4 bases, with 11 bases between them. The CDR3 nucleotides read TGTGCCAGCAGCGTGGACATAGGCTATGGCTACACCTTC. This gives the protein CASSVDIGYGYTF.

J is TRBJ1-2 and V is TRBV9; D unresolved. The CDR3 extends over 13 amino acids. The V end lost 4 bases, the J end lost 7 bases, and 14 bases lay between the germline ends. Germline values: CDR1 SGDLS, CDR2 YYNGEE. Written as DNA, the CDR3 is TGTGCCAGCAGCCCCCGGGCTCCAGGTGGCTACACCTTC. Amino acids: CASSPRAPGGYTF.

The rearrangement uses TRBV28 and TRBJ2-1; D unresolved. CDR3 length: 13 amino acids. Trimming left V 6 bases short and J 9 bases short, with 15 bases between. The germline V gene encodes CDR1 MDHEN and CDR2 SYDVKM. CDR3 amino acids: CASRRSAKGEQFF. DNA of the CDR3: TGTGCCAGCAGGCGCAGCGCTAAGGGTGAGCAGTTCTTC.

The chain employs TRBV4-1 and TRBJ1-2; D uncertain. The CDR3 has 15 residues. V was shortened by 0 bases and J by 7 bases, with 15 bases between the two germline ends. CDR1 MGHRA and CDR2 YSYEKL come from the germline V gene. The CDR3 sequence is CASSQDNNSPGGYTF. Here the CDR3 DNA reads TGCGCCAGCAGCCAAGATAATAACAGTCCGGGTGGCTACACCTTC.

V is TRBV4-3 and J is TRBJ1-4, with D possibly matching TRBD1 (6 bases). CDR1 is LGHNA, CDR2 YSLEER, per germline. The CDR3 loop spans 14 amino acids. V shed 4 bases and J shed 5 bases, with 11 bases lying between them. CDR3 protein: CASSPEGGNEKLFF. The CDR3 nucleotides read TGCGCCAGCAGCCCTGAGGGGGGGAATGAAAAACTGTTTTTT.

The rearrangement links TRBV6-6 to TRBJ1-2, with a possible D match to TRBD1 (5 bases). The CDR3 is made up of 15 amino acids. The germline V gene encodes CDR1 MNHNY and CDR2 SVGAGI (reference sequence). Trimming left V 6 bases short and J 0 bases short, with 14 bases between. DNA of the CDR3: TGTGCCAGCAGACCCGACAGAAACTCTAACTATGGCTACACCTTC. Protein sequence: CASRPDRNSNYGYTF.

The J gene is TRBJ1-2, the V gene TRBV19; perhaps TRBD1 as D (5 bases). V was pared by 5 bases and J by 3 bases, with 10 bases between. CDR3 length: 13 amino acids. In germline, CDR1 is LNHDA, CDR2 SQIVND (reference sequence). The CDR3, as DNA: TGTGCCAGTAGTGGGGGACGGTACTATGGCTACACCTTC. It translates to CASSGGRYYGYTF.

J is TRBJ2-7 and V is TRBV10-2; D may correspond to TRBD1 or TRBD2 (6 bases each). With 7 bases removed from V and 3 bases from J, the gap between germline ends came to 10 bases. The CDR3 length is 12 residues. From germline, CDR1 is WSHSY and CDR2 SAAADI. The CDR3 reads CASTGARYEQYF. The CDR3 nucleotides are TGCGCCAGCACGGGGGCGCGCTACGAGCAGTACTTC.

A remark on this clone: At one end, the junction sequence differs from germline, possibly due to a read error. The rearrangement uses TRBV7-2 and TRBJ2-7; 16 nucleotides line up with TRBD2. The CDR3 contains 15 residues. Germline CDR1 SGHTA, CDR2 FQGNSA. The CDR3 loop reads CASSYAGTSGRAVAF. CDR3 in DNA: TGTGCCAGCAGCTATGCGGGGACTAGCGGGAGGGCCGTTGCCTTC.

The chain joins TRBV7-2 to TRBJ1-1; D is uncertain. The V end was cut by 9 bases, the J end by 3 bases, with 14 bases between. Per germline, CDR1 SGHTA and CDR2 FQGNSA. The CDR3 runs 13 residues. CDR3 sequence reads: CASSFTPDTEAFF. CDR3 coding DNA: TGTGCCAGTTCCTTCACCCCAGACACTGAAGCTTTCTTT.

V is TRBV9 and J is TRBJ2-3, with 10 bases that match TRBD1. The V segment lost 3 bases and the J segment 5 bases; nucleotides outside the gene matches: 6. CDR1 SGDLS and CDR2 YYNGEE come from the germline V gene. CDR3 length: 15 amino acids. The CDR3 spells CASSEGQGFVDTQYF. The CDR3 bases are TGTGCCAGCAGCGAGGGACAGGGGTTCGTAGATACGCAGTATTTT.

This rearrangement joins TRBV5-1 to TRBJ2-2; 10 bases match TRBD2. CDR3 size: 15 residues. The ends lost 0 bases at V and 6 bases at J; junction bases unmatched: 2. Germline loops: CDR1 SGHRS, CDR2 YFSETQ. The CDR3 nucleotides read TGCGCCAGCAGCTTGGGGACTAGCGGTCCCGGGGAGCTGTTTTTT. Translated, it gives CASSLGTSGPGELFF.

The J gene is TRBJ2-3, the V gene TRBV6-5; 7 bases line up with TRBD1. From germline, CDR1 is MNHEY and CDR2 SVGAGI. The CDR3 spans 14 residues. After removal of 6 bases from V and 2 bases from J, the junction contained 5 bases not matched to a gene. The CDR3 loop reads CASRDTGATDTQYF. The CDR3, as DNA: TGTGCCAGCAGAGACACAGGGGCCACAGATACGCAGTATTTT.

This clone was seen once. The chain has TRBV6-5 and TRBJ1-5; D is ambiguous. The CDR3 totals 14 residues. Germline values: CDR1 MNHEY, CDR2 SVGAGI. With 6 bases removed from V and 0 bases from J, the gap between germline ends came to 9 bases. CDR3 nucleotide sequence: TGTGCCAGCAGCCAGAGCTATAGCAATCAGCCCCAGCATTTT. Residues: CASSQSYSNQPQHF.

CDR3 nucleotides: TGCGCCAGCAGCTTGGGTTTAGCGGAACTCTACGAGCAGTACTTC. This translates into CASSLGLAELYEQYF. The chain carries TRBV5-1 and TRBJ2-7; possibly TRBD2 for D (6 bases). This CDR3 has 15 residues. Germline values: CDR1 SGHRS, CDR2 YFSETQ. V lost 0 bases, J lost 3 bases, and 13 bases lay in between.

This chain uses TRBV9 with TRBJ1-6; D ambiguous. CDR1 and CDR2 from the germline V gene are SGDLS and YYNGEE. The CDR3 loop spans 15 amino acids. The V and J ends lost 0 bases and 7 bases respectively, with 11 bases between them. The CDR3 protein is CASSVVEERNSPLHF. CDR3 bases: TGTGCCAGCAGCGTAGTGGAGGAACGGAATTCACCCCTCCACTTT.